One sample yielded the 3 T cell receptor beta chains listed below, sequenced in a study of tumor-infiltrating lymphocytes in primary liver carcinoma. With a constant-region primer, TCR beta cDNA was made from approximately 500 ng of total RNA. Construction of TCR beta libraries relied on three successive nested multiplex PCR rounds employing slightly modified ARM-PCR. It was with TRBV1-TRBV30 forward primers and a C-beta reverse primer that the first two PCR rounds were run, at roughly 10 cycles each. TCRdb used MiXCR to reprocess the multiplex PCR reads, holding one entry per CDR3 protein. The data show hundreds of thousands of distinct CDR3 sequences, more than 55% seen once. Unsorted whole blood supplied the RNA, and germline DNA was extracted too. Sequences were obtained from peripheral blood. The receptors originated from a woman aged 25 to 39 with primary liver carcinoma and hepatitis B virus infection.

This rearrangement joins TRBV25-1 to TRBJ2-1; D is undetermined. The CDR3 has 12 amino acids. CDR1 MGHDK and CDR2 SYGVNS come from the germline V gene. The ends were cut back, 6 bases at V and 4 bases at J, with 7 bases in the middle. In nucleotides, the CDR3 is TGTGCCAGCAGCACTCTGTACAATGAGCAGTTCTTC. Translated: CASSTLYNEQFF.

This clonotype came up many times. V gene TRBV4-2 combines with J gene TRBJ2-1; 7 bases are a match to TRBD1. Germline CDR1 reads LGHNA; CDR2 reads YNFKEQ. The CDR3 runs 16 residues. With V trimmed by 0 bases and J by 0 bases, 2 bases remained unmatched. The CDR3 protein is CASSQDRQGSYNEQFF. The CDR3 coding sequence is TGTGCCAGCAGCCAAGATCGACAGGGCTCCTACAATGAGCAGTTCTTC.

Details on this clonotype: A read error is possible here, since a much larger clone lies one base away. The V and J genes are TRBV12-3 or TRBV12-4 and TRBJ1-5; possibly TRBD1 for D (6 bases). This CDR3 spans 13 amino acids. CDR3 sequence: CTSSPGAKEPQHF. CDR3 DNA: TGTACCAGCAGTCCAGGGGCGAAGGAACCCCAGCATTTT.